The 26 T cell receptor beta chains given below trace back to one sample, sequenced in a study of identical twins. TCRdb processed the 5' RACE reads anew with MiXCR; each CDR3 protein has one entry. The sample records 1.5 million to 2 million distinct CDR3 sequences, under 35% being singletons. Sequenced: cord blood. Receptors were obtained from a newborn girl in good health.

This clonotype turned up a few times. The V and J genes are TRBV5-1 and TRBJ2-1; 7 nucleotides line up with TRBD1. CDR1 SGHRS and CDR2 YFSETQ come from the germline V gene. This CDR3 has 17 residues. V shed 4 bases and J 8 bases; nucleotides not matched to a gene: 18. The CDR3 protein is CASSGNQWVRGFDEQFF. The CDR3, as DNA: TGCGCCAGCAGCGGTAACCAGTGGGTCAGGGGGTTCGATGAGCAGTTCTTC.

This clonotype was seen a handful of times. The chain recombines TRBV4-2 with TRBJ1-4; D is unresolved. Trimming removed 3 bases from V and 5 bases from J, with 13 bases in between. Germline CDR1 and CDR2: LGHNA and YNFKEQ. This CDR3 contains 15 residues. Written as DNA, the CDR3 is TGTGCCAGCAGCCACTCCTACGGGAGCAATGAAAAACTGTTTTTT. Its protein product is CASSHSYGSNEKLFF.

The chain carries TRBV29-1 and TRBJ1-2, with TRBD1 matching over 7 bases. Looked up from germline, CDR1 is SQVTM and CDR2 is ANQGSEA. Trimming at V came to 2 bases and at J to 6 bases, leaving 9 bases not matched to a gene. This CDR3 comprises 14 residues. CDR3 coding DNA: TGCAGCGTTGAAAGATCAAGGGGGCTGGATGGCTACACCTTC. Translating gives CSVERSRGLDGYTF.

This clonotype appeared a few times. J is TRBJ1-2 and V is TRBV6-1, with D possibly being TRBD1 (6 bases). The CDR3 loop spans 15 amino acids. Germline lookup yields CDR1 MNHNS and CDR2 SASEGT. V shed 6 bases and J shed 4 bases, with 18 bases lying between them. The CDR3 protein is CASSGVRGIVYGYTF. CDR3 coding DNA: TGTGCCAGCAGCGGCGTCAGGGGAATCGTCTATGGCTACACCTTC.

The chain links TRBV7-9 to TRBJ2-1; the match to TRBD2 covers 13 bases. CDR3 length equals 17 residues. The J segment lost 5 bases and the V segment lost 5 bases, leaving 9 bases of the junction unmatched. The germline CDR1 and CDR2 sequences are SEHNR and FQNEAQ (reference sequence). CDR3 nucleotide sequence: TGTGCCAGCAGCCCTCGACTAGCGGGGGGATTAAACAATGAGCAGTTCTTC. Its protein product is CASSPRLAGGLNNEQFF.

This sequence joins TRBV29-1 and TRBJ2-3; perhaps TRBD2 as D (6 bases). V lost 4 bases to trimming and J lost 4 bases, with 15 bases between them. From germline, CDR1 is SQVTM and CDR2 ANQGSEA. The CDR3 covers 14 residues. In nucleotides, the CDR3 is TGCAGCGTTGCAGTCCGGGGGTTGCCAGATACGCAGTATTTT. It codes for CSVAVRGLPDTQYF.

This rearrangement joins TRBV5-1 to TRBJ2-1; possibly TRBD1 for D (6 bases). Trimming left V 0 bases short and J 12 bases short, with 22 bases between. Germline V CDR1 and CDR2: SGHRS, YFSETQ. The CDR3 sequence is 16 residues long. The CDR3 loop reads CASSLDSGEPKLGQFF. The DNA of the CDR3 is TGCGCCAGCAGCTTGGATTCAGGGGAGCCTAAGTTGGGGCAGTTCTTC.

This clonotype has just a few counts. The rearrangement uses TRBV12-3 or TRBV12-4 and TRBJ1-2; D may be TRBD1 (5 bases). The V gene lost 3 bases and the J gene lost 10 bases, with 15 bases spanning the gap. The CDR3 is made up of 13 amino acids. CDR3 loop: CASSLAGRPVYTF. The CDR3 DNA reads TGTGCCAGCAGTTTGGCGGGACGCCCCGTCTACACCTTC.

The DNA of the CDR3 is TGTGCCAGCAGTTTATACGGGACGGAGCTAGACTATGGCTACACCTTC. Protein sequence: CASSLYGTELDYGYTF. The chain joins TRBV27 to TRBJ1-2; D is possibly TRBD1 (5 bases). Germline V lookup: CDR1 MNHEY, CDR2 SMNVEV (reference sequence). V was trimmed by 1 base and J by 3 bases, leaving 15 bases between them. CDR3 length: 16 amino acids.

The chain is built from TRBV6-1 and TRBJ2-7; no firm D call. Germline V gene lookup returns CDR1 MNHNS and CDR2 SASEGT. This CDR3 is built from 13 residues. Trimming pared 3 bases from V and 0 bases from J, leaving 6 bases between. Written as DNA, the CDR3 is TGTGCCAGCAGTGATGGGCCCTCCTACGAGCAGTACTTC. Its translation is CASSDGPSYEQYF.

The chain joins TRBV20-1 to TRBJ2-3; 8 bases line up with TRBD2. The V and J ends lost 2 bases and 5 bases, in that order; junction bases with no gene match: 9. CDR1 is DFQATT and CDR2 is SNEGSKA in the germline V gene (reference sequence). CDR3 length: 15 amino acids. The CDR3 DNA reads TGCAGTGCTAGAACCTGGGGACTAGTGCAAGATACGCAGTATTTT. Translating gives CSARTWGLVQDTQYF.

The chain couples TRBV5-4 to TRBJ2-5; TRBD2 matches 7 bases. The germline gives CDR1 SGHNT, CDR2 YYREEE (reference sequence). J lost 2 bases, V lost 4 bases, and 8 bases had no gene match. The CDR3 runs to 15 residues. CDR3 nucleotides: TGTGCCAGCAGCCCGAAGGGACTAAATCAAGAGACCCAGTACTTC. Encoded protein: CASSPKGLNQETQYF. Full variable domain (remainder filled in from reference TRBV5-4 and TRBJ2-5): ETGVTQSPTHLIKTRGQQVTLRCSSQSGHNTVSWYQQALGQGPQFIFQYYREEENGRGNFPPRFSGLQFPNYSSELNVNALELDDSALYLCASSPKGLNQETQYFGPGTRLLVL.

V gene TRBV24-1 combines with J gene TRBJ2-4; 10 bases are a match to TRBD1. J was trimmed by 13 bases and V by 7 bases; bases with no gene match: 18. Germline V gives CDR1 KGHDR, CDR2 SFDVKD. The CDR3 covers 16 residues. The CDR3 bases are TGTGCCACCAGCGGACCCGGGACAGGGGACTACAATGAGCAGTACTTC. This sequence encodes CATSGPGTGDYNEQYF.

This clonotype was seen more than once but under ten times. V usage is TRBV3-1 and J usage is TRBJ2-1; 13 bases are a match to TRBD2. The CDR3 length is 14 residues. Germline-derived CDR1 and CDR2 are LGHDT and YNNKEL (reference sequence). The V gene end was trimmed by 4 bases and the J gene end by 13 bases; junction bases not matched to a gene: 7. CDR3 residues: CASSLPGTSGAQFF. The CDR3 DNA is TGTGCCAGCAGCCTTCCCGGGACTAGCGGGGCCCAGTTCTTC.

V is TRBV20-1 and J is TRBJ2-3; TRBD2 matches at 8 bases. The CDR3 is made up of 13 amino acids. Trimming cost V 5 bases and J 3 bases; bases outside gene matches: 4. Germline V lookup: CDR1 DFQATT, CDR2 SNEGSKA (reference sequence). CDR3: CSALASGTDTQYF. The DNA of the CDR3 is TGCAGTGCTCTGGCTAGCGGGACAGATACGCAGTATTTT.

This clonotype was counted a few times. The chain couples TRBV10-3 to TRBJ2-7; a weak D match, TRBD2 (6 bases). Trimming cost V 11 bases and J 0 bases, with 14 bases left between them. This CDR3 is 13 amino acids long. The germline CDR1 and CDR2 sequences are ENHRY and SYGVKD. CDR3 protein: CAAAGQNSYEQYF. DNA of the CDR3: TGTGCCGCGGCGGGGCAGAACTCCTACGAGCAGTACTTC.

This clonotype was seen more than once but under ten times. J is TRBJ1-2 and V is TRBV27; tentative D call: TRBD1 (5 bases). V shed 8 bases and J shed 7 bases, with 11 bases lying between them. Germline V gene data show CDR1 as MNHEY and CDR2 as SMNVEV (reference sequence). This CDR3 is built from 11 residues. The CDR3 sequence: CASGGAGGYTF. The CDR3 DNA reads TGTGCCAGCGGCGGGGCTGGTGGCTACACCTTC.

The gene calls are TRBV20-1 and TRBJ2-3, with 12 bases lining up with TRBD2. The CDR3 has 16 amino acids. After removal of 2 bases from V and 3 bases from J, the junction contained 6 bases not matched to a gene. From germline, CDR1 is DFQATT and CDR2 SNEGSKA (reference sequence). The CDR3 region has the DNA TGCAGTGCTAGATCTAGCGGGGGGGCCGGTACAGATACGCAGTATTTT. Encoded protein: CSARSSGGAGTDTQYF.

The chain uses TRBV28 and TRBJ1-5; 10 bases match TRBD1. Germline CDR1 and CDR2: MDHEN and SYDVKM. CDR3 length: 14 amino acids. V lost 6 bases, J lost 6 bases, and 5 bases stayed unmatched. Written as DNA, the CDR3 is TGTGCCAGCAGGGTCGGGACAGGGGTTCAGCCCCAGCATTTT. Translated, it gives CASRVGTGVQPQHF. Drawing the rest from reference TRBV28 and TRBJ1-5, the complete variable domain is DVKVTQSSRYLVKRTGEKVFLECVQDMDHENMFWYRQDPGLGLRLIYFSYDVKMKEKGDIPEGYSVSREKKERFSLILESASTNQTSMYLCASRVGTGVQPQHFGDGTRLSIL.

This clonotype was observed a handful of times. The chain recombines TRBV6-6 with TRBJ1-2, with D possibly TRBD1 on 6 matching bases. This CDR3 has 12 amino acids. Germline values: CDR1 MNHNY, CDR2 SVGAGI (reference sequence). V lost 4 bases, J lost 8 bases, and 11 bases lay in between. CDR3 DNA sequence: TGTGCCAGCAGTTCAGGGGCCCGCGGCTACACCTTC. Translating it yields CASSSGARGYTF.

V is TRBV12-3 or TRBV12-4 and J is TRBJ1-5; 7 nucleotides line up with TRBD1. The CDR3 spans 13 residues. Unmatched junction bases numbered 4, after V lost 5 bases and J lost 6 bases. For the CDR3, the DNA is TGTGCCAGCAGTACAGGGGCCAGTCAGCCCCAGCATTTT. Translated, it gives CASSTGASQPQHF.

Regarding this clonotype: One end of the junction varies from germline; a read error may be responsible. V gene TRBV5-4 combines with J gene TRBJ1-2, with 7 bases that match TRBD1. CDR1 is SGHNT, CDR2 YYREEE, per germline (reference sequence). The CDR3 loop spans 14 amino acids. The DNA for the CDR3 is TGTGCCAGCGGCTTGGGGGGACAGTCCCATGGCTACACCTTC. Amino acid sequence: CASGLGGQSHGYTF.

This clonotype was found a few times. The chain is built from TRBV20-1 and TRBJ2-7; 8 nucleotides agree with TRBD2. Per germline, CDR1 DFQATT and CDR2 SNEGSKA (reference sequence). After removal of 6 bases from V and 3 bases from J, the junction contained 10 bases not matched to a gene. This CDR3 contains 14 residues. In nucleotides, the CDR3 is TGCAGTGCCCCACCGGGACTAGGGCACTACGAGCAGTACTTC. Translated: CSAPPGLGHYEQYF.

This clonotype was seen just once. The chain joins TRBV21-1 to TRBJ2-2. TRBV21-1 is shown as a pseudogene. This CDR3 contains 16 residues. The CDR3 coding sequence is TGTGCCAGCAGCAAAGCAGGTCGTATAGGGACCGGGGAGCTGTTTTTT. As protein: CASSKAGRIGTGELFF.

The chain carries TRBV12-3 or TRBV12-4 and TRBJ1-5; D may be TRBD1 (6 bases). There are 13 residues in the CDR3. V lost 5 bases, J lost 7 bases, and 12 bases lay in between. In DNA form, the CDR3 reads TGTGCCAGCAGTGGATACAGGGCCCAGCCCCAGCATTTT. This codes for CASSGYRAQPQHF.

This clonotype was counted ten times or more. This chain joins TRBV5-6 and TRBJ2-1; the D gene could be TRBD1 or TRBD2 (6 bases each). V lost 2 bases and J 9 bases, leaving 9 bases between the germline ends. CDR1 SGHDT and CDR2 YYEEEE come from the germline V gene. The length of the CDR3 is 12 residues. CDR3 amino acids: CASSLWGAEQFF. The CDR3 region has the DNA TGTGCCAGCAGCTTATGGGGGGCTGAGCAGTTCTTC.